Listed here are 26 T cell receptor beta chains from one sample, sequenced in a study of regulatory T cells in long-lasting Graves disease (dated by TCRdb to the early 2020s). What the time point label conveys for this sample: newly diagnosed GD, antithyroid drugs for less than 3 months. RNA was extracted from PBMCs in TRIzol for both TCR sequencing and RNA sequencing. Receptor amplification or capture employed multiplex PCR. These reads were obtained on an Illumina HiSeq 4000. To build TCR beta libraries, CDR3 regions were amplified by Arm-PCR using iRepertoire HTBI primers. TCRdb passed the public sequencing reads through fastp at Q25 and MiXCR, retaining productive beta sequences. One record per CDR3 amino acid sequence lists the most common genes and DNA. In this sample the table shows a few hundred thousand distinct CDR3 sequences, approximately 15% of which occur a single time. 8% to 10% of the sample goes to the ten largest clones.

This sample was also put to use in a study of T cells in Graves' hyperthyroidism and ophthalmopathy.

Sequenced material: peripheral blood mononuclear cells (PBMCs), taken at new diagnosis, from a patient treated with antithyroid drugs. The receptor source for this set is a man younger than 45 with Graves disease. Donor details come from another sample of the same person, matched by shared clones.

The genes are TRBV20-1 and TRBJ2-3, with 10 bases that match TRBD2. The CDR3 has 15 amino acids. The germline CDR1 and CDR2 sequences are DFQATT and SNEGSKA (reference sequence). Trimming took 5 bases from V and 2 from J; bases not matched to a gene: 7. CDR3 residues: CSADGLAEDTDTQYF. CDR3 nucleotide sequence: TGCAGTGCTGATGGACTAGCGGAGGACACAGATACGCAGTATTTT.

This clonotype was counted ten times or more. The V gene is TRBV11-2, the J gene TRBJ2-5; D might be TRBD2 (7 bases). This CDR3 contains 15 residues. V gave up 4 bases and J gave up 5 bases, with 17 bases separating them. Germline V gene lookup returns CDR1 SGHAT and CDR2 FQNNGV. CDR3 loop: CASSYLTGGRETQYF. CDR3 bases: TGTGCCAGCAGCTACCTGACGGGGGGCCGGGAGACCCAGTACTTC.

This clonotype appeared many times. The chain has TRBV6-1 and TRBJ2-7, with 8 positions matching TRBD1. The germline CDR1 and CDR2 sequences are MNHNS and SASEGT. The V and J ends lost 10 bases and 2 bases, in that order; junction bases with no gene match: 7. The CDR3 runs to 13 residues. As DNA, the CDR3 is TGTGCCATCACCGGGACAGGAACCTACGAGCAGTACTTC. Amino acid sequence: CAITGTGTYEQYF.

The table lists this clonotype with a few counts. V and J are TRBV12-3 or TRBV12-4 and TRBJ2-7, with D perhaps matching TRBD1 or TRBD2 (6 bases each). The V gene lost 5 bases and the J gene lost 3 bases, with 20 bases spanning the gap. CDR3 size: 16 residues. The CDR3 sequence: CASSPLGGSGFYEQYF. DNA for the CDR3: TGTGCCAGCAGTCCCCTAGGGGGGTCGGGATTCTACGAGCAGTACTTC.

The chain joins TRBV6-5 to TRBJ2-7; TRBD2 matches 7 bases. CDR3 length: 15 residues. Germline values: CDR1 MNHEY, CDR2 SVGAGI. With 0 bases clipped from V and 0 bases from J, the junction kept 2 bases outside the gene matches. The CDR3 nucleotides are TGTGCCAGCAGTTACTCGGGGACTAACTCCTACGAGCAGTACTTC. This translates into CASSYSGTNSYEQYF.

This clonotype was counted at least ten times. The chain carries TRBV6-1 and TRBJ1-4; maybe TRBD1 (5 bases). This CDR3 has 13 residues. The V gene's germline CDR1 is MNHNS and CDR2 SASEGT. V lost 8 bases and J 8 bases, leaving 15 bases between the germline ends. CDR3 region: CASRGLRWEKLFF. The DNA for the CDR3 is TGTGCCAGCCGGGGCCTCAGGTGGGAAAAACTGTTTTTT.

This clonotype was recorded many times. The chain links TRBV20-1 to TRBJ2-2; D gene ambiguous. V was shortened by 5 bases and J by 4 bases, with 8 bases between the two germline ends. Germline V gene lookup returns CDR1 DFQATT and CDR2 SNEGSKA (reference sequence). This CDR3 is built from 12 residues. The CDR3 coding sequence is TGCAGTGCTGACCTAGGCACCGGGGAGCTGTTTTTT. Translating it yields CSADLGTGELFF.

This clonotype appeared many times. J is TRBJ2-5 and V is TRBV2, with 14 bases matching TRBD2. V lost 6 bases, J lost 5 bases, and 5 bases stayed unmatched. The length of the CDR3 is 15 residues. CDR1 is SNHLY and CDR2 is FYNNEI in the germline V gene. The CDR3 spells CASSGTSGGLETQYF. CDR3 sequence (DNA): TGTGCCAGCAGCGGGACTAGCGGGGGCCTTGAGACCCAGTACTTC.

CDR3 DNA: TGTGCCAGTAGGGGTTTGATCAGGACGGCTGAAGCTTTCTTT. Its translation is CASRGLIRTAEAFF. The V gene is TRBV19, the J gene TRBJ1-1; the D is unclear. CDR1 and CDR2 (germline): LNHDA, SQIVND (reference sequence). V was clipped by 6 bases and J by 6 bases, with 17 bases between them. This CDR3 is 14 amino acids long.

CDR3 region: CASGLEGQGVGETQYF. CDR3 nucleotides: TGTGCCAGCGGTCTCGAGGGACAGGGGGTAGGAGAGACCCAGTACTTC. This chain connects TRBV7-8 to TRBJ2-5; 11 positions match TRBD1. Trimming took 8 bases from V and 4 from J; bases not matched to a gene: 12. The CDR3 spans 16 residues. The germline V gene has CDR1 SGHVS and CDR2 FQNEAQ.

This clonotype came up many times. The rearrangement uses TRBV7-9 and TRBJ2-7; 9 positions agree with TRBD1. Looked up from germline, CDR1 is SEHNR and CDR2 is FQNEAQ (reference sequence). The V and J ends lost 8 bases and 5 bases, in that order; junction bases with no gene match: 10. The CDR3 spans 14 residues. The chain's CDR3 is CASGSGTGSHEQYF. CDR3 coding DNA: TGTGCCAGCGGATCCGGGACAGGGTCTCACGAGCAGTACTTC.

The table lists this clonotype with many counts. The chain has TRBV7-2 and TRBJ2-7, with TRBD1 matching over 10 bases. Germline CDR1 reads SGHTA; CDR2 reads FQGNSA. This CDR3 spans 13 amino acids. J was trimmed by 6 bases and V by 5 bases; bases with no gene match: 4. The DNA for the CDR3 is TGTGCCAGCAGCAGACAGGGGGCGGGCGAGCAGTACTTC. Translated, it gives CASSRQGAGEQYF.

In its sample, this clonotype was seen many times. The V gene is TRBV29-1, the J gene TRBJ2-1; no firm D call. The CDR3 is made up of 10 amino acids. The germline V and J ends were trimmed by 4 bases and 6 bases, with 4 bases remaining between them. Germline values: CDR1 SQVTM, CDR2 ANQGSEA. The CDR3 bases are TGCAGCGTTGTTGGCAATGAGCAGTTCTTC. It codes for CSVVGNEQFF.

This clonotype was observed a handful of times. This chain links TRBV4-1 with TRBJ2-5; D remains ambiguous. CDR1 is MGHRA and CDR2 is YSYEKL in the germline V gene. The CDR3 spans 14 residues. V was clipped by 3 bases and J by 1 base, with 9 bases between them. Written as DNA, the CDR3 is TGCGCCAGCAGCCAGCATGTCCCCCAAGAGACCCAGTACTTC. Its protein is CASSQHVPQETQYF.

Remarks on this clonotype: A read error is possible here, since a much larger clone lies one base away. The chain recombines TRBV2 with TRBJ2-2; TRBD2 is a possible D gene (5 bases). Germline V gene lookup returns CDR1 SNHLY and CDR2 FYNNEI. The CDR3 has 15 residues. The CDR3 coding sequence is TGTGCCAGCCGACTCTTAGATACTCACACCGGGAAGCTGTTTTTT. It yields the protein CASRLLDTHTGKLFF.

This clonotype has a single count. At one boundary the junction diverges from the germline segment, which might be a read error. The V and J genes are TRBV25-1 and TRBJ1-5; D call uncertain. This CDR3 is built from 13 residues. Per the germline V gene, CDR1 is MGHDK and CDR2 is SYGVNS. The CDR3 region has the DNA TGTGCCAGCACCACGGACCGGAATCAGCCCCAGCGTTTT. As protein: CASTTDRNQPQRF.

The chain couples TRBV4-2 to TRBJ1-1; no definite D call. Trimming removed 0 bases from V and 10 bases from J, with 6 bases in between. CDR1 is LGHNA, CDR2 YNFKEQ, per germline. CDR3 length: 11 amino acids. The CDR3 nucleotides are TGTGCCAGCAGCCAAGATTTTGGAGCTTTCTTT. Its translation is CASSQDFGAFF.

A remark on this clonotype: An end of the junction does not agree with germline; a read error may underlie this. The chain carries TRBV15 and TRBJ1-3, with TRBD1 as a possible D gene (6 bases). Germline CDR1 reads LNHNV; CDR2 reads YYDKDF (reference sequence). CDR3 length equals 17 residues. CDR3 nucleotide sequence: TGTGCCACCAGCACATCCCTTTCGAACAGGGCTGGAAACACCACATATTTT. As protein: CATSTSLSNRAGNTTYF.

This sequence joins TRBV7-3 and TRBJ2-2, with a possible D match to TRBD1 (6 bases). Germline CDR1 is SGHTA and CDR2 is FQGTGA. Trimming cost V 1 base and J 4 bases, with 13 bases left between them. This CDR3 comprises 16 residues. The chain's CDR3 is CASSLRQGIITGELFF. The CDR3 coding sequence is TGTGCCAGCAGCTTAAGGCAGGGGATAATCACCGGGGAGCTGTTTTTT.

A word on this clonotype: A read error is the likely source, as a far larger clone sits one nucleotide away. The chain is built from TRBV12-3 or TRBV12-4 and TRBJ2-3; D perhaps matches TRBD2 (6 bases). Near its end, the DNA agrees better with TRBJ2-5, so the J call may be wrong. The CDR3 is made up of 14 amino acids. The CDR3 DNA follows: TGTGCCAGCGCCACGGTGGGGGGAAGAAAGACCCAGTACTTC. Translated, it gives CASATVGGRKTQYF.

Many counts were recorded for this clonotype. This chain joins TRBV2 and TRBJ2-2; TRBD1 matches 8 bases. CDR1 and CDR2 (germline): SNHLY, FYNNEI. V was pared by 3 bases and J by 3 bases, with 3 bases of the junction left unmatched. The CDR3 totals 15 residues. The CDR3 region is CASSETGAHTGELFF. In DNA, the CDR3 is TGTGCCAGCAGTGAGACAGGGGCCCACACCGGGGAGCTGTTTTTT.

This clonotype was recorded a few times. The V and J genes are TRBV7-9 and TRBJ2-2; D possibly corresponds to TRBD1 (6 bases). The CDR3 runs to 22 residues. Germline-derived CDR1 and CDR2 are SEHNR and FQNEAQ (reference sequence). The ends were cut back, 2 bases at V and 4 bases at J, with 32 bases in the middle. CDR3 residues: CASSLYPLYRVLSEGATGELFF. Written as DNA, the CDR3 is TGTGCCAGCAGCTTATATCCCCTTTACAGGGTCCTGAGTGAAGGCGCCACCGGGGAGCTGTTTTTT.

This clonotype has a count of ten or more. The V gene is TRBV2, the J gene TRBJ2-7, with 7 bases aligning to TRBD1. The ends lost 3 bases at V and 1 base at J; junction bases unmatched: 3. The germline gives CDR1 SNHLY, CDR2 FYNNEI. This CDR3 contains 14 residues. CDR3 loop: CASSEGQLSYEQYF. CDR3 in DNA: TGTGCCAGCAGTGAGGGACAGTTGTCCTACGAGCAGTACTTC.

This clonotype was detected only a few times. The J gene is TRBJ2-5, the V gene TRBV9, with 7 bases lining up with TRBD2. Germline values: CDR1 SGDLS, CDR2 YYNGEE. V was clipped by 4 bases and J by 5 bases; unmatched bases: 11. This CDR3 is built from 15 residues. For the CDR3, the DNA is TGTGCCAGCAGCAACTTGGGCGGGAGCGGGGAGACCCAGTACTTC. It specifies CASSNLGGSGETQYF.

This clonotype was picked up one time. The chain's CDR3 is CASSRDPGNSPLHF. CDR3 coding DNA: TGTGCCAGCAGCCGGGACCCGGGGAATTCACCCCTCCACTTT. J is TRBJ1-6 and V is TRBV11-2; perhaps TRBD1 as D (5 bases). CDR1 and CDR2 (germline): SGHAT, FQNNGV. Trimming removed 5 bases at V and 7 bases at J, with 12 bases between. CDR3 size: 14 residues.

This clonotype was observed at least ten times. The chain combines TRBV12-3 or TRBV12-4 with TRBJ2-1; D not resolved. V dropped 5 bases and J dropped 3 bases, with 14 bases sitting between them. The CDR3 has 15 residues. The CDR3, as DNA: TGTGCCAGCAGTCCCCATAGTCCAGGCTACAATGAGCAGTTCTTC. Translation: CASSPHSPGYNEQFF.